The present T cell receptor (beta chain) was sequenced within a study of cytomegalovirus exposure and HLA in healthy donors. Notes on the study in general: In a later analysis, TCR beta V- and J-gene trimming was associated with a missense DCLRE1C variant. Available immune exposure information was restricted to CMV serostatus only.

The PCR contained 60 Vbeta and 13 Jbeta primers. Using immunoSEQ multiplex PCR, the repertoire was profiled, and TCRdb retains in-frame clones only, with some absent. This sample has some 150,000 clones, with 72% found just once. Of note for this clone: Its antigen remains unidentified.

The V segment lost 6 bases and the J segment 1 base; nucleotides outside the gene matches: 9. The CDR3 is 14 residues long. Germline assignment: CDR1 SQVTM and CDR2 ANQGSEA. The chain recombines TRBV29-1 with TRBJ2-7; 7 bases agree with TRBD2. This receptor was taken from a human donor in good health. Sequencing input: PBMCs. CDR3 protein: CSVAGTTKSYEQYF. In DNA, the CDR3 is TGCAGCGTCGCCGGGACTACAAAATCCTACGAGCAGTACTTC.